Listed here is a single T cell receptor (beta chain). From germline, CDR1 is SEHNR and CDR2 FQNEAQ (reference sequence). Unmatched junction bases numbered 11, after V lost 4 bases and J lost 0 bases. The CDR3 has 17 amino acids. The data belong to a study of cytomegalovirus exposure and HLA in healthy donors. Turning to the study itself: Prior work identified around 100 million unique TCR beta sequences in roughly 190 million T cells.

The PCR made use of 60 Vbeta and 13 Jbeta primers. Here immunoSEQ multiplex PCR was the method, and the copy in TCRdb shows in-frame clones only, minus some. The sample includes around 210,000 clones, roughly 84% of them seen just once. This chain connects TRBV7-9 to TRBJ1-1, with 7 bases fitting TRBD1. The TCR sequence derives from a girl aged 2 to 9 in good health and CMV-seronegative. The sequencing sample was made of PBMCs. The CDR3 DNA follows: TGTGCCAGCAGCTCCCCAAGACAGGGAAATTTGAACACTGAAGCTTTCTTT. It translates to CASSSPRQGNLNTEAFF.